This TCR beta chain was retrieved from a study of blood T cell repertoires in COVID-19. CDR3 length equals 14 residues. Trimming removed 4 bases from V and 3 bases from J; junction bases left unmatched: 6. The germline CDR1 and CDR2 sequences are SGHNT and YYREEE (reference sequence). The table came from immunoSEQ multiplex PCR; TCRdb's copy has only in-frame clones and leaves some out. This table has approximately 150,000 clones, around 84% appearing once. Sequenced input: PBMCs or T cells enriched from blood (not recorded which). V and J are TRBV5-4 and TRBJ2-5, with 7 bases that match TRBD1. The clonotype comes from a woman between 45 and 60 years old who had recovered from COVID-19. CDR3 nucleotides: TGTGCCAGCAGCCAGGGGGACCTAGAAGAGACCCAGTACTTC. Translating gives CASSQGDLEETQYF. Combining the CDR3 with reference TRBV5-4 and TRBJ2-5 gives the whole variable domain ETGVTQSPTHLIKTRGQQVTLRCSSQSGHNTVSWYQQALGQGPQFIFQYYREEENGRGNFPPRFSGLQFPNYSSELNVNALELDDSALYLCASSQGDLEETQYFGPGTRLLVL.